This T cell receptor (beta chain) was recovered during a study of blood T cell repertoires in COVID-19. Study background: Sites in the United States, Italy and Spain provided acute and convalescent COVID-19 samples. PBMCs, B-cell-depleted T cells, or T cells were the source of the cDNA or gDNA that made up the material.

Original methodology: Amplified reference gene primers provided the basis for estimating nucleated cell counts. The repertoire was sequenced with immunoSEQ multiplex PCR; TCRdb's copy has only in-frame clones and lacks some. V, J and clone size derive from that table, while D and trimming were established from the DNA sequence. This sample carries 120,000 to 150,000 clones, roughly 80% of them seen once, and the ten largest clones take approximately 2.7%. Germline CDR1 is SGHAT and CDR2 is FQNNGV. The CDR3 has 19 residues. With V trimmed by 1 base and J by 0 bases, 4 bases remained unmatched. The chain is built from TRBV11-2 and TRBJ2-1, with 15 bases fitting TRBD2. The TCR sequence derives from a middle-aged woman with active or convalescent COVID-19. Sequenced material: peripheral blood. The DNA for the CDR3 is TGTGCCAGCAGCTTAGCGGGACTAGCGGGAGGACTCTCCTACAATGAGCAGTTCTTC. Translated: CASSLAGLAGGLSYNEQFF.